One T cell receptor beta chain is described in this entry. Germline V gene data show CDR1 as MNHEY and CDR2 as SVGAGI. Trimming removed 2 bases from V and 10 bases from J; junction bases left unmatched: 7. The CDR3 is 15 residues long. Original methodology: Estimation of nucleated cell counts relied on the amplification of reference gene primers. The assay was immunoSEQ multiplex PCR, and TCRdb's table has in-frame clones only and misses some. V and J calls and clone size are given by that table; D and trimming were obtained from the DNA. The profile shows fewer than 250,000 clones, roughly 90% of them singletons. This record belongs to a study of blood T cell repertoires in COVID-19. Looking at the study overall: COVID-19 samples collected from the United States, Italy and Spain covered acute and convalescent phases. PBMCs, B-cell-depleted T cells, or T cells provided the cDNA or gDNA that made up the material.

The V gene is TRBV6-5, the J gene TRBJ2-1; 11 bases align to TRBD2. Sequencing used peripheral blood. The clonotype was recovered from a woman in her 70s with acute or convalescent COVID-19. The CDR3 here is CASSYPSGGRGEQFF. As DNA, the CDR3 is TGTGCCAGCAGTTACCCTAGCGGGGGGAGAGGGGAGCAGTTCTTC.